The clone carrying this T cell receptor (beta chain) was observed a handful of times. TCRdb called the 5' RACE reads again in MiXCR, with one record for every CDR3 protein. The table shows around 150,000 distinct CDR3 sequences, with around a third occurring only once. This specimen belongs to a study of T-cell memory formation after mild COVID-19. This CDR3 has 16 residues. Trimming shortened V by 5 bases and J by 2 bases, and 19 bases separated the two germline ends. Germline values: CDR1 SGHVS, CDR2 FNYEAQ. Sequenced: PBMCs or a T cell subset sorted from them (not recorded which). This clonotype originated in an adult woman who had mild COVID-19 (a few samples of this study predate the infection). Cell type and time point are not known. The V and J genes are TRBV7-6 and TRBJ2-7; D is unclear. The CDR3, as DNA: TGTGCCAGCAGCCCCGAGAGCTCGGGCGGTGCCTACGAGCAGTACTTC. It specifies CASSPESSGGAYEQYF.